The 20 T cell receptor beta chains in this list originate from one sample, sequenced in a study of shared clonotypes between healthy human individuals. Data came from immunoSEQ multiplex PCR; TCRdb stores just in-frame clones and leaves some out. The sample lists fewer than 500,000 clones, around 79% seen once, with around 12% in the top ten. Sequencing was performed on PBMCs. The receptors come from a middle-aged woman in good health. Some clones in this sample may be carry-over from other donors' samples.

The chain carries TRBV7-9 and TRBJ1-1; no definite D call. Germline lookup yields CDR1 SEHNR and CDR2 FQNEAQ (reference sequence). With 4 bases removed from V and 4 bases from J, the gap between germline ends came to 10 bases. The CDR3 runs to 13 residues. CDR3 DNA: TGTGCCAGCAGCTCCCCCCCCGGCACTGAAGCTTTCTTT. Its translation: CASSSPPGTEAFF. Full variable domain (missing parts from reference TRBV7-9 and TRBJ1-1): DTGVSQNPRHKITKRGQNVTFRCDPISEHNRLYWYRQTLGQGPEFLTYFQNEAQLEKSRLLSDRFSAERPKGSFSTLEIQRTEQGDSAMYLCASSSPPGTEAFFGQGTRLTVV.

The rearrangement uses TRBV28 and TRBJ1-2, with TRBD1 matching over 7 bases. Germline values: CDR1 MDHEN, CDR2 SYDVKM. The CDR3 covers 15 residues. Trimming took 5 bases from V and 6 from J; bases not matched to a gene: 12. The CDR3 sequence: CASSQPRQGANGYTF. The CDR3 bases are TGTGCCAGCAGTCAACCTAGACAGGGAGCGAATGGCTACACCTTC.

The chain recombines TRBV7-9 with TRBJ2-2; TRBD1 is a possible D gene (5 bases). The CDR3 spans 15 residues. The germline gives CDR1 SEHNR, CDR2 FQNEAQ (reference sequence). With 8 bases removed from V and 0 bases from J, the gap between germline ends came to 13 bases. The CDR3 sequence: CASGPTASNTGELFF. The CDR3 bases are TGTGCCAGCGGCCCGACAGCGTCGAACACCGGGGAGCTGTTTTTT.

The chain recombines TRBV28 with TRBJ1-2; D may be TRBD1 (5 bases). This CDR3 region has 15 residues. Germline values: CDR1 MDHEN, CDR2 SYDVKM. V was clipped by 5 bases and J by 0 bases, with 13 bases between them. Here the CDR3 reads CASSTQGGANYGYTF. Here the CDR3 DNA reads TGTGCCAGCAGTACGCAGGGAGGGGCTAACTATGGCTACACCTTC.

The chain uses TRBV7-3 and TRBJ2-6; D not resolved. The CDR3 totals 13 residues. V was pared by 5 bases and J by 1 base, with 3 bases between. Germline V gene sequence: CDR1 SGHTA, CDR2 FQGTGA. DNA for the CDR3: TGTGCCAGCAGCCCGTCTGGGGCCAACGTCCTGACTTTC. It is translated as CASSPSGANVLTF.

The CDR3, as DNA: TGTGCCAGCAGCTATCCGACGGGGGCGCAGGTCGGGGAGCTGTTTTTT. Translated: CASSYPTGAQVGELFF. This sequence joins TRBV7-3 and TRBJ2-2, with D perhaps TRBD1 or TRBD2 (6 bases each). Germline V gives CDR1 SGHTA, CDR2 FQGTGA. The germline V and J ends were trimmed by 4 bases and 7 bases, with 19 bases remaining between them. There are 16 residues in the CDR3.

This CDR3 reads CASRLQGGNEKLFF. The CDR3 coding sequence is TGTGCCAGCAGACTACAGGGGGGTAATGAAAAACTGTTTTTT. The chain combines TRBV6-1 with TRBJ1-4, with TRBD1 matching over 8 bases. J gave up 4 bases and V 6 bases, and 4 bases lay outside the gene matches. Per germline, CDR1 MNHNS and CDR2 SASEGT. The CDR3 runs 14 residues.

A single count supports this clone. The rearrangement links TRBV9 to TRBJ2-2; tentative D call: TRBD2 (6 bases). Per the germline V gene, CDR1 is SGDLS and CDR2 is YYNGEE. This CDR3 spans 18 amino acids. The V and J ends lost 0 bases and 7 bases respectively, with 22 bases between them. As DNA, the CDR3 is TGTGCCAGCAGCGTAGCTCTGGCAGGCGGCGGGGTGGTCGGGGAGCTGTTTTTT. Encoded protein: CASSVALAGGGVVGELFF.

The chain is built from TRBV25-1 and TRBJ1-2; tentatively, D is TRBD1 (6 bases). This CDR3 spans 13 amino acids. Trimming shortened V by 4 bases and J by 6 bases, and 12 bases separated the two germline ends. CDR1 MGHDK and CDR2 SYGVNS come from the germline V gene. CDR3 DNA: TGTGCCAGCAGTGCCAGGGGTCGGGATGGCTACACCTTC. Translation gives CASSARGRDGYTF.

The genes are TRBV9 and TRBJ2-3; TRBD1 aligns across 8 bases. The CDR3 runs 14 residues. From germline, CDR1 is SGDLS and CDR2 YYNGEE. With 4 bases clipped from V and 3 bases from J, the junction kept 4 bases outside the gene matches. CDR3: CASSPRTGTDTQYF. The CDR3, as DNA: TGTGCCAGCAGCCCAAGGACAGGGACAGATACGCAGTATTTT.

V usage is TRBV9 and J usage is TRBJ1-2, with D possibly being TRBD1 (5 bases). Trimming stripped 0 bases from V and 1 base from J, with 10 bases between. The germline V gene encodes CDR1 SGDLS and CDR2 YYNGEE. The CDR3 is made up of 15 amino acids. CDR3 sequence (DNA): TGTGCCAGCAGCGTAGGACAGAATATTAACTATGGCTACACCTTC. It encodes CASSVGQNINYGYTF.

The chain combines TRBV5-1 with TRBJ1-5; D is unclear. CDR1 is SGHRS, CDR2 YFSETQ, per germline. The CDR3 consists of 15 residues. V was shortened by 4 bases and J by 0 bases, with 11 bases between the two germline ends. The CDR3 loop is CASSIGPYSNQPQHF. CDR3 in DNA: TGCGCCAGCAGCATAGGGCCGTATAGCAATCAGCCCCAGCATTTT.

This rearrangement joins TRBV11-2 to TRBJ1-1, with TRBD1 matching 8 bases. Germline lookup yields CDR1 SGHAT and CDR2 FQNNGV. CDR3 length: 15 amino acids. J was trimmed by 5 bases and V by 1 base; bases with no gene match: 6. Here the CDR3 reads CASSLGGQGWTEAFF. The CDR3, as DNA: TGTGCCAGCAGCTTAGGCGGACAGGGTTGGACTGAAGCTTTCTTT.

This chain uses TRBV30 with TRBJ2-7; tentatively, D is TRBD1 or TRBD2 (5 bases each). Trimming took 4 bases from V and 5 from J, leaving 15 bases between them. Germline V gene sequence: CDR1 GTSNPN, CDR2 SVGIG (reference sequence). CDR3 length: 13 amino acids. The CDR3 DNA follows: TGTGCCTGGAACGTGGGACGGGATAACGAGCAGTACTTC. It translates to CAWNVGRDNEQYF.

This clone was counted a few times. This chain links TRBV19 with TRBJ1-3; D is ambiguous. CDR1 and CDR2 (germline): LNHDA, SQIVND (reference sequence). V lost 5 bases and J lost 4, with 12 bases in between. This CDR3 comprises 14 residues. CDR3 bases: TGTGCCAGTAGTGGGGTGGCTGGCGGAAACACCATATATTTT. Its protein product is CASSGVAGGNTIYF. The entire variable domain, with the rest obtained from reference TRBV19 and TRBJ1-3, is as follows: DGGITQSPKYLFRKEGQNVTLSCEQNLNHDAMYWYRQDPGQGLRLIYYSQIVNDFQKGDIAEGYSVSREKKESFPLTVTSAQKNPTAFYLCASSGVAGGNTIYFGEGSWLTVV.

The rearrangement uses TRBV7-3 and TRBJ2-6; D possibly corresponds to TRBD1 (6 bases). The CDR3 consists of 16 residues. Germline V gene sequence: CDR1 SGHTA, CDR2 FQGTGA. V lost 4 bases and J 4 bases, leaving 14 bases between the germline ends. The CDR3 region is CASSSSGVAGANVLTF. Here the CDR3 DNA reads TGTGCCAGCAGCTCATCAGGGGTGGCGGGGGCCAACGTCCTGACTTTC.

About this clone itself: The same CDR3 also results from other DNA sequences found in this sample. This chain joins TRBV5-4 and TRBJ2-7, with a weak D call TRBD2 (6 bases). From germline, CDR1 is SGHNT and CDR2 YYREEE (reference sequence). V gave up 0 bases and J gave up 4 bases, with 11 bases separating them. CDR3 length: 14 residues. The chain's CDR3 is CASSLGGVSYEQYF. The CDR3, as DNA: TGTGCCAGCAGCTTGGGGGGGGTCTCGTACGAGCAGTACTTC.

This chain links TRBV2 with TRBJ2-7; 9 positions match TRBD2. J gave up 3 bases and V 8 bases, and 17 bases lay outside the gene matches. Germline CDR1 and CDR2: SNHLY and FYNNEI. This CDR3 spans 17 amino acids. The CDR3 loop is CASGFILAGLAGYEQYF. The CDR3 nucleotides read TGTGCCAGCGGGTTTATTTTGGCGGGACTAGCTGGCTACGAGCAGTACTTC.

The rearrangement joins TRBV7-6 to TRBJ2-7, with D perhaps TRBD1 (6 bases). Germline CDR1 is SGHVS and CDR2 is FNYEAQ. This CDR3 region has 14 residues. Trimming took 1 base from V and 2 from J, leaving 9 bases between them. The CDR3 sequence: CASSLGTETYEQYF. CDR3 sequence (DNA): TGTGCCAGCAGCTTAGGGACAGAGACCTACGAGCAGTACTTC.

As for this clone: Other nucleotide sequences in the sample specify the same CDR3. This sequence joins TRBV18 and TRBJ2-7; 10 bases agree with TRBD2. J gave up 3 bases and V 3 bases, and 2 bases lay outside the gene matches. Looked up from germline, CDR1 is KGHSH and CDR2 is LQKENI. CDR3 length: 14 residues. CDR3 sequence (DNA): TGTGCCAGCTCACCGGCTAGCGGGAGCTACGAGCAGTACTTC. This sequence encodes CASSPASGSYEQYF. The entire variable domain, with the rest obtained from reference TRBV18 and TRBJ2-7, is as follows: NAGVMQNPRHLVRRRGQEARLRCSPMKGHSHVYWYRQLPEEGLKFMVYLQKENIIDESGMPKERFSAEFPKEGPSILRIQQVVRGDSAAYFCASSPASGSYEQYFGPGTRLTVT.